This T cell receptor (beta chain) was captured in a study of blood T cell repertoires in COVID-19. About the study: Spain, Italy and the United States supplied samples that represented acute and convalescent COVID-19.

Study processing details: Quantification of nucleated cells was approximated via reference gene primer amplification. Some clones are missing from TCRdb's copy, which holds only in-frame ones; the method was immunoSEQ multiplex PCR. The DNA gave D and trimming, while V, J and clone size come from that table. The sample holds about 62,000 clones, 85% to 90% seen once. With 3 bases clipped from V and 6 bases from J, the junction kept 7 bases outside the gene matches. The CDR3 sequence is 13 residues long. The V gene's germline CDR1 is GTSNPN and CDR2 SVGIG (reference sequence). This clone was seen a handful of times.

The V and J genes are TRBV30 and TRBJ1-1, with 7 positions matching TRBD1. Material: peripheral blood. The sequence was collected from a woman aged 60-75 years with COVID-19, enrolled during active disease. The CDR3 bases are TGTGCCTGGAGCCTAGGTGGGACAGCTGAAGCTTTCTTT. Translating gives CAWSLGGTAEAFF.